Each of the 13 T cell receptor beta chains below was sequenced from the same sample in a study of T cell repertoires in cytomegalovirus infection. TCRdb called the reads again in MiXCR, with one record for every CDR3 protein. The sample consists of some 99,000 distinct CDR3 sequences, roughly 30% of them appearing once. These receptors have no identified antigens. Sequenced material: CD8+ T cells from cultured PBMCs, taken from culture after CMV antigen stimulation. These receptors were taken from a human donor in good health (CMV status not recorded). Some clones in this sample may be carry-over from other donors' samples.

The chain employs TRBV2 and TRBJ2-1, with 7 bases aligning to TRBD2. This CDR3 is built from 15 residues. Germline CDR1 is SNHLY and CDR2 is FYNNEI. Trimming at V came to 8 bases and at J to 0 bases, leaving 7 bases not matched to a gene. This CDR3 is CASGGETNSYNEQFF. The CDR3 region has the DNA TGTGCCAGCGGGGGGGAGACCAACTCCTACAATGAGCAGTTCTTC.

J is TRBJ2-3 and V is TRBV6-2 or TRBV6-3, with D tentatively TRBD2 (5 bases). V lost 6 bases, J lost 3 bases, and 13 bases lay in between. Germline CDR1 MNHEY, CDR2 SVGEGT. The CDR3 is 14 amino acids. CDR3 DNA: TGTGCCAGCAGCGCCCAGCGGAGTACAGATACGCAGTATTTT. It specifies CASSAQRSTDTQYF.

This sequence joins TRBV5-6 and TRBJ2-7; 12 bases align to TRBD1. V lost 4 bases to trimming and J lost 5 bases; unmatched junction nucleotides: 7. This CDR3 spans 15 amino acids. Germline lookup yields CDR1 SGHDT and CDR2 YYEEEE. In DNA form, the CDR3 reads TGTGCCAGCAGCCAAACCGGGACAGGGGGCCACGAGCAGTACTTC. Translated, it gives CASSQTGTGGHEQYF.

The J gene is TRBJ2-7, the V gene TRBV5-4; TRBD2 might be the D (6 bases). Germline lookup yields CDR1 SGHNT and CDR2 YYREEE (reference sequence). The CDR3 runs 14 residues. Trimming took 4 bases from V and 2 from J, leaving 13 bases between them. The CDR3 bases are TGTGCCAGCAGCGCGGGACCGACCGCCTACGAGCAGTACTTC. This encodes CASSAGPTAYEQYF.

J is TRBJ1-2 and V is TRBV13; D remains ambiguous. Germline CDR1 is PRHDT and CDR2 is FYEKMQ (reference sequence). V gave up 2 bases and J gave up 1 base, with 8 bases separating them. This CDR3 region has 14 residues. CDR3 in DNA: TGTGCCAGCAGCTTAAGAGGGATTAACTATGGCTACACCTTC. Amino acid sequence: CASSLRGINYGYTF. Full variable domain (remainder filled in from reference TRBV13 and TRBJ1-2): AAGVIQSPRHLIKEKRETATLKCYPIPRHDTVYWYQQGPGQDPQFLISFYEKMQSDKGSIPDRFSAQQFSDYHSELNMSSLELGDSALYFCASSLRGINYGYTFGSGTRLTVV.

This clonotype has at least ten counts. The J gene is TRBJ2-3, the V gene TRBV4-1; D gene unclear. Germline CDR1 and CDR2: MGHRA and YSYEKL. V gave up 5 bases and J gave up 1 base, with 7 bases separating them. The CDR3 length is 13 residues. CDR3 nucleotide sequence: TGCGCCAGCAGCGCTCCCGGCACAGATACGCAGTATTTT. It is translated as CASSAPGTDTQYF.

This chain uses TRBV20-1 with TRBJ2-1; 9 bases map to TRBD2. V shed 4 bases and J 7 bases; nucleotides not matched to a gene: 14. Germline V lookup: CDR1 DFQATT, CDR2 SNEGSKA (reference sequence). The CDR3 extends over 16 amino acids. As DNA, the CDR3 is TGCAGTGCTACCCCACCGGGACTAGCCGACCCTAATGAGCAGTTCTTC. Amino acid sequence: CSATPPGLADPNEQFF.

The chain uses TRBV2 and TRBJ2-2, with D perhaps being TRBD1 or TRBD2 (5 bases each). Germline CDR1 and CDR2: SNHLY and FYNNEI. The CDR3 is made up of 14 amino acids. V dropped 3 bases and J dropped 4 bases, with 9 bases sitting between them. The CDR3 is CASSDRDGTGELFF. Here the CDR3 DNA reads TGTGCCAGCAGTGACAGGGACGGCACCGGGGAGCTGTTTTTT.

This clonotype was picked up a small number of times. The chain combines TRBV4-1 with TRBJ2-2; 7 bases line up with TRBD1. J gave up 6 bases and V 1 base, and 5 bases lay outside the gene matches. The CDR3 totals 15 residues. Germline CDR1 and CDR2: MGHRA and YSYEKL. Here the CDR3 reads CASSQVNRGSGELFF. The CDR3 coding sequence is TGCGCCAGCAGCCAAGTTAACAGGGGATCCGGGGAGCTGTTTTTT.

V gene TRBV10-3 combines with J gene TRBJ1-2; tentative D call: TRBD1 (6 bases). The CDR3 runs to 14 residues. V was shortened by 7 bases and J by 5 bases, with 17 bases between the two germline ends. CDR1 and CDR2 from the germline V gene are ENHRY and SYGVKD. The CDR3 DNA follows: TGTGCCATCAACTCGGGGCAGGGGTCATATGGCTACACCTTC. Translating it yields CAINSGQGSYGYTF.

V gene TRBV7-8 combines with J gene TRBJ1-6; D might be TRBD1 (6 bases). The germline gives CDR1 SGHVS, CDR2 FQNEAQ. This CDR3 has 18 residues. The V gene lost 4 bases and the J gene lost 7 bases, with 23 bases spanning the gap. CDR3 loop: CASSSVVGEGGPNSPLHF. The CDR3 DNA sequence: TGTGCCAGCAGCTCAGTGGTTGGCGAGGGGGGACCCAATTCACCCCTCCACTTT. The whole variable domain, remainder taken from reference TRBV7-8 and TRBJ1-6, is GAGVSQSPRYKVAKRGQDVALRCDPISGHVSLFWYQQALGQGPEFLTYFQNEAQLDKSGLPSDRFFAERPEGSVSTLKIQRTQQEDSAVYLCASSSVVGEGGPNSPLHFGNGTRLTVT.

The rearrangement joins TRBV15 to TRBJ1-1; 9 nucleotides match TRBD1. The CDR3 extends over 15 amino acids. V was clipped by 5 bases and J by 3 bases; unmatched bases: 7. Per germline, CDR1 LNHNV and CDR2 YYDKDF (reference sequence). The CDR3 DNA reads TGTGCCACCAGCCTAGACAGGGGGGATGACACTGAAGCTTTCTTT. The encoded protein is CATSLDRGDDTEAFF. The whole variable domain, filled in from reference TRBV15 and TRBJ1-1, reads DAMVIQNPRYQVTQFGKPVTLSCSQTLNHNVMYWYQQKSSQAPKLLFHYYDKDFNNEADTPDNFQSRRPNTSFCFLDIRSPGLGDTAMYLCATSLDRGDDTEAFFGQGTRLTVV.

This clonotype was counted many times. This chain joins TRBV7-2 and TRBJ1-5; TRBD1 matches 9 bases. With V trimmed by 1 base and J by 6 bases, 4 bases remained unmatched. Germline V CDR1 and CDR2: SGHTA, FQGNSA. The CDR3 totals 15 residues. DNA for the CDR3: TGTGCCAGCAGCTTAGAGCTGACAGGGGGTCAGCCCCAGCATTTT. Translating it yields CASSLELTGGQPQHF.